This T cell receptor (beta chain) was sequenced in a study of vaccination effects on CD4 cells after COVID-19. Study in general: Sequencing followed a ViraFEST assay step that expanded antigen-specific CD4+ T cells with viral peptide pools.

Trimming left V 3 bases short and J 0 bases short, with 9 bases between. There are 16 residues in the CDR3. The V gene's germline CDR1 is KGHSH and CDR2 LQKENI. This table comes from immunoSEQ multiplex PCR, and its TCRdb copy is limited to in-frame clones, with some not included. The table has 50,000 to 75,000 clones, 70% to 80% seen once. Study results and caveats: At late timepoints after vaccination, vaccine- and infection-induced clones shrank markedly. Few convalescent patients were studied, and early post-infection samples were lacking.

On this clone: No antigen is known for it.

When around 9 days of culture had elapsed, CD4+ T cells were isolated. The receptor was derived from a human donor who received a COVID-19 vaccine. The chain combines TRBV18 with TRBJ1-6; D gene ambiguous. Sequences were derived from CD4+ T cells from PBMCs cultured without peptide, sampled before COVID-19 vaccination. Here the CDR3 reads CASSPSTSSYNSPLHF. Written as DNA, the CDR3 is TGTGCCAGCTCACCGTCGACAAGCTCCTATAATTCACCCCTCCACTTT.